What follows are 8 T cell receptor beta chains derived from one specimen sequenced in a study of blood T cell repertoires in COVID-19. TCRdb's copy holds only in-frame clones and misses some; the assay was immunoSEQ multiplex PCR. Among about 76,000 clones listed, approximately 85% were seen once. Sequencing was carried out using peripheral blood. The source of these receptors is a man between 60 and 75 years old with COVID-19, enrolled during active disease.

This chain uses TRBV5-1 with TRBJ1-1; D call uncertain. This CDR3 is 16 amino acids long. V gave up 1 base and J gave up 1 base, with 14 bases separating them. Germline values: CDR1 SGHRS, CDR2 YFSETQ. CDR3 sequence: CASSLIGAGKNTEAFF. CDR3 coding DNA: TGCGCCAGCAGCTTGATTGGTGCCGGGAAGAACACTGAAGCTTTCTTT.

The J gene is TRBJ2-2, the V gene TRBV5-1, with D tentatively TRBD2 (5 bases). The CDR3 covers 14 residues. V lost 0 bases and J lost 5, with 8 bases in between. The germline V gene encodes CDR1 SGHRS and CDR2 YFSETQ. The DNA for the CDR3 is TGCGCCAGCAGCTTGGACGGGGAGACCGGGGAGCTGTTTTTT. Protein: CASSLDGETGELFF. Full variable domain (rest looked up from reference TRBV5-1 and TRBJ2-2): KAGVTQTPRYLIKTRGQQVTLSCSPISGHRSVSWYQQTPGQGLQFLFEYFSETQRNKGNFPGRFSGRQFSNSRSEMNVSTLELGDSALYLCASSLDGETGELFFGEGSRLTVL.

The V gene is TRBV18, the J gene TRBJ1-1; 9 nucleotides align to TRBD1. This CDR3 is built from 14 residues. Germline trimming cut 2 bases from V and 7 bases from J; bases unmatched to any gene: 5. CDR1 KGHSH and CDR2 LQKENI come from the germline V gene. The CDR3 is CASSPGWTGVEAFF. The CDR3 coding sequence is TGTGCCAGCTCACCAGGGTGGACAGGGGTTGAAGCTTTCTTT.

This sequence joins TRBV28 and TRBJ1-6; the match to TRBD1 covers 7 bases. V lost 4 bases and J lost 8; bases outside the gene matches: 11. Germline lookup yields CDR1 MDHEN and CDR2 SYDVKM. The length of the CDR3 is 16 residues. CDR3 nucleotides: TGTGCCAGCAGTTCCTTACAGGGACAGAGTGATTCACCCCTCCACTTT. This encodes CASSSLQGQSDSPLHF.

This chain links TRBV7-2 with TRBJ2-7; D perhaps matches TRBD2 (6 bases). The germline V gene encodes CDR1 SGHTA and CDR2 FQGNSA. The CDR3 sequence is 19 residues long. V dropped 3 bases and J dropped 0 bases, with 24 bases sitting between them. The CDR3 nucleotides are TGTGCCAGCAGCTTTAGCCCGATTAGGGGTTACGGGAGCTCCTACGAGCAGTACTTC. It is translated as CASSFSPIRGYGSSYEQYF. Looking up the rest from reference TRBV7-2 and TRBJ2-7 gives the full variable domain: GAGVSQSPSNKVTEKGKDVELRCDPISGHTALYWYRQSLGQGLEFLIYFQGNSAPDKSGLPSDRFSAERTGGSVSTLTIQRTQQEDSAVYLCASSFSPIRGYGSSYEQYFGPGTRLTVT.

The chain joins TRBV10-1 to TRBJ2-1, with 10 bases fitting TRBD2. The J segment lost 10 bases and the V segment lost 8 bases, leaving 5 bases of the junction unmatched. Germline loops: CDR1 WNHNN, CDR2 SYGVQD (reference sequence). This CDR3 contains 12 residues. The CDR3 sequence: CASVSSGGEQFF. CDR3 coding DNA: TGCGCCAGCGTTTCTAGCGGGGGCGAGCAGTTCTTC.

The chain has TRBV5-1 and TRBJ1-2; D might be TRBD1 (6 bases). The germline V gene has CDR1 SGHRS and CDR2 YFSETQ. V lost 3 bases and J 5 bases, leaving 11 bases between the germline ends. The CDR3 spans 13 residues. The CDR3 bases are TGCGCCAGCAGCTCAGGGGAAAAGTATGGCTACACCTTC. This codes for CASSSGEKYGYTF. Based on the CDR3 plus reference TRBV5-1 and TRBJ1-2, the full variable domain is KAGVTQTPRYLIKTRGQQVTLSCSPISGHRSVSWYQQTPGQGLQFLFEYFSETQRNKGNFPGRFSGRQFSNSRSEMNVSTLELGDSALYLCASSSGEKYGYTFGSGTRLTVV.

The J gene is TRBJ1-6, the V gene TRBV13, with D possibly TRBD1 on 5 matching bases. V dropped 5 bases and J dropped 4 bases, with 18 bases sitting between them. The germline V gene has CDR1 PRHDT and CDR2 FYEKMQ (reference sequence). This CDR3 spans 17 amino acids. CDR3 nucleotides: TGTGCCAGCAGCCACAGACAGACGCCCACATATAATTCACCCCTCCACTTT. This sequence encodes CASSHRQTPTYNSPLHF.